This record covers a single T cell receptor (beta chain). Its antigen is not identified. Clones were sequenced by immunoSEQ multiplex PCR, and TCRdb holds only the in-frame ones, with some missing. The repertoire includes over 55,000 clones, approximately 80% of them detected once, and 0.35% to 0.5% sits in the top ten. This CDR3 spans 14 amino acids. Trimming removed 0 bases at V and 9 bases at J, with 12 bases between. The germline V gene encodes CDR1 KGHSH and CDR2 LQKENI. This sample is drawn from a study of graft-versus-host responses after intestinal transplantation. Overall study results and limits: Clonal ratios of graft-versus-host to host-versus-graft in allografts were high for patients exhibiting graft-donor T cell macrochimerism.

This sequence joins TRBV18 and TRBJ1-3; D unclear. The material was unstimulated CD4+ T cells sorted from spleen or lymph node cells, obtained before transplant. The origin of this receptor is a human donor who was the organ donor for an intestinal transplant. The CDR3 DNA sequence: TGTGCCAGCTCACCACCGGCGGGTTCCTCCACCATATATTTT. This encodes CASSPPAGSSTIYF.